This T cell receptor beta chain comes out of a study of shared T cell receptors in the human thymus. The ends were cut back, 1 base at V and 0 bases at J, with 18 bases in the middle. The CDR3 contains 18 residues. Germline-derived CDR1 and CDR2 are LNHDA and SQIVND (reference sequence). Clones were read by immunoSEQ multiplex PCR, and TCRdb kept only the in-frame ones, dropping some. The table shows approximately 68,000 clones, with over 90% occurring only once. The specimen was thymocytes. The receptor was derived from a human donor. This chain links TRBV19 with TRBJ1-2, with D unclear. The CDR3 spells CASSIVEQGRRANYGYTF. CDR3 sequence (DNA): TGTGCCAGTAGTATAGTCGAACAAGGACGGAGAGCTAACTATGGCTACACCTTC.